The 20 T cell receptor beta chains below were found in one sample sequenced in a study of T cell changes during pregnancy in multiple sclerosis. Here immunoSEQ multiplex PCR was the method, and the copy in TCRdb shows in-frame clones only, minus some. The sample records about 59,000 clones, more than 85% being singletons. The sample was peripheral blood, taken in the third trimester of pregnancy. These receptors came from a female donor in good health, enrolled as a control in a pregnancy study.

CDR3 amino acids: CASTLLTGVENTEAFF. The CDR3, as DNA: TGTGCCAGCACCCTTCTGACAGGGGTGGAGAACACTGAAGCTTTCTTT. The J gene is TRBJ1-1, the V gene TRBV7-2, with 8 bases matching TRBD1. The CDR3 runs to 16 residues. V dropped 7 bases and J dropped 1; count of bases not matched to a gene: 11. Germline V CDR1 and CDR2: SGHTA, FQGNSA. The whole variable domain, filled in from reference TRBV7-2 and TRBJ1-1, reads GAGVSQSPSNKVTEKGKDVELRCDPISGHTALYWYRQSLGQGLEFLIYFQGNSAPDKSGLPSDRFSAERTGGSVSTLTIQRTQQEDSAVYLCASTLLTGVENTEAFFGQGTRLTVV.

The chain uses TRBV9 and TRBJ2-3, with 14 positions matching TRBD2. CDR3 size: 16 residues. V lost 3 bases to trimming and J lost 5 bases; unmatched junction nucleotides: 5. Germline CDR1 and CDR2: SGDLS and YYNGEE. Written as DNA, the CDR3 is TGTGCCAGCAGCGCCGGGACTAGCGGGAGTGGAGATACGCAGTATTTT. It specifies CASSAGTSGSGDTQYF.

J is TRBJ2-4 and V is TRBV19, with TRBD1 identical over 10 bases. There are 18 residues in the CDR3. Germline assignment: CDR1 LNHDA and CDR2 SQIVND (reference sequence). Germline trimming cut 5 bases from V and 0 bases from J; bases unmatched to any gene: 10. Written as DNA, the CDR3 is TGTGCCAGTAGTCCACGGACAGGGGGGGTGGGAGCCAAAAACATTCAGTACTTC. This sequence encodes CASSPRTGGVGAKNIQYF. The full variable domain, in which reference TRBV19 and TRBJ2-4 provide the parts outside the CDR3, is DGGITQSPKYLFRKEGQNVTLSCEQNLNHDAMYWYRQDPGQGLRLIYYSQIVNDFQKGDIAEGYSVSREKKESFPLTVTSAQKNPTAFYLCASSPRTGGVGAKNIQYFGAGTRLSVL.

V usage is TRBV5-1 and J usage is TRBJ1-2, with unresolved D. The CDR3 runs to 13 residues. CDR1 is SGHRS, CDR2 YFSETQ, per germline. The V gene lost 4 bases and the J gene lost 4 bases, with 11 bases spanning the gap. CDR3 protein: CASSLSALYGYTF. The CDR3 DNA reads TGCGCCAGCAGCCTCAGCGCTCTCTATGGCTACACCTTC.

This chain joins TRBV10-3 and TRBJ2-1; TRBD2 aligns across 12 bases. Germline CDR1 ENHRY, CDR2 SYGVKD. V lost 5 bases to trimming and J lost 8 bases; unmatched junction nucleotides: 10. This CDR3 has 16 amino acids. The CDR3 region has the DNA TGTGCCATCAGTCCCGCTAGCGGGGGGGCCATCTATGAGCAGTTCTTC. Its translation: CAISPASGGAIYEQFF.

The chain recombines TRBV11-3 with TRBJ2-5, with 7 bases identical to TRBD1. CDR3 size: 14 residues. Germline V gene lookup returns CDR1 SGHNT and CDR2 YENEEA. V shed 4 bases, J shed 2 bases, and the junction held 4 bases outside the gene matches. The CDR3 sequence is CASSSTGIQETQYF. For the CDR3, the DNA is TGTGCCAGCAGCTCGACAGGGATTCAAGAGACCCAGTACTTC.

The J gene is TRBJ2-5, the V gene TRBV5-1, with D hard to call. The CDR3 is made up of 11 amino acids. Germline lookup yields CDR1 SGHRS and CDR2 YFSETQ. V lost 3 bases and J lost 5, with 5 bases in between. The CDR3 loop reads CASSSRETQYF. For the CDR3, the DNA is TGCGCCAGCAGCTCCCGGGAGACCCAGTACTTC. Using reference TRBV5-1 and TRBJ2-5 for the parts outside the CDR3, the full variable domain is KAGVTQTPRYLIKTRGQQVTLSCSPISGHRSVSWYQQTPGQGLQFLFEYFSETQRNKGNFPGRFSGRQFSNSRSEMNVSTLELGDSALYLCASSSRETQYFGPGTRLLVL.

CDR3 in amino acids: CASGNSASDEQYF. The DNA of the CDR3 is TGCGCCAGCGGGAATAGCGCATCCGACGAGCAGTACTTC. J is TRBJ2-7 and V is TRBV4-3; D perhaps matches TRBD2 (5 bases). V dropped 8 bases and J dropped 5 bases, with 16 bases sitting between them. Germline loops: CDR1 LGHNA, CDR2 YSLEER. The CDR3 extends over 13 amino acids.

This chain connects TRBV18 to TRBJ1-1; D not resolved. The CDR3 runs 12 residues. The V end was cut by 5 bases, the J end by 6 bases, with 10 bases between. Germline CDR1 reads KGHSH; CDR2 reads LQKENI. The CDR3 spells CASSFVGAEAFF. The DNA of the CDR3 is TGTGCCAGCTCATTTGTGGGCGCTGAAGCTTTCTTT. The variable domain in full, completed from reference TRBV18 and TRBJ1-1, reads NAGVMQNPRHLVRRRGQEARLRCSPMKGHSHVYWYRQLPEEGLKFMVYLQKENIIDESGMPKERFSAEFPKEGPSILRIQQVVRGDSAAYFCASSFVGAEAFFGQGTRLTVV.

This chain links TRBV5-1 with TRBJ2-2; TRBD1 aligns across 8 bases. CDR1 and CDR2 from the germline V gene are SGHRS and YFSETQ. Germline trimming cut 7 bases from V and 1 base from J; bases unmatched to any gene: 6. The CDR3 spans 15 residues. The CDR3: CASRVGTGNTGELFF. The CDR3 nucleotides read TGCGCCAGCCGTGTCGGGACAGGGAACACCGGGGAGCTGTTTTTT.

This clone was seen only once. This rearrangement joins TRBV2 to TRBJ1-1, with D perhaps TRBD1 (5 bases). Germline CDR1 SNHLY, CDR2 FYNNEI. V lost 7 bases and J lost 4, with 16 bases in between. The CDR3 runs 14 residues. The CDR3 nucleotides read TGTGCCAGCATGCGGGACCCTCAGTCCACTGAAGCTTTCTTT. Amino acid sequence: CASMRDPQSTEAFF.

The rearrangement uses TRBV4-1 and TRBJ2-1; maybe TRBD1 (6 bases). V lost 3 bases and J lost 11, with 20 bases in between. Per germline, CDR1 MGHRA and CDR2 YSYEKL. This CDR3 has 15 residues. This chain's CDR3 is CASSHSPGQTTQQFF. The CDR3 nucleotides read TGCGCCAGCAGCCATTCCCCTGGACAGACAACGCAGCAGTTCTTC.

This chain links TRBV10-3 with TRBJ1-5; a possible D gene is TRBD1 (5 bases). CDR1 and CDR2 (germline): ENHRY, SYGVKD. Trimming removed 4 bases at V and 4 bases at J, with 11 bases between. The CDR3 is 14 residues long. CDR3 region: CAISATGANQPQHF. In DNA, the CDR3 is TGTGCCATCAGTGCCACAGGAGCGAATCAGCCCCAGCATTTT.

This chain uses TRBV29-1 with TRBJ2-7, with 12 bases identical to TRBD2. CDR1 and CDR2 from the germline V gene are SQVTM and ANQGSEA. The CDR3 extends over 15 amino acids. Germline trimming cut 5 bases from V and 5 bases from J; bases unmatched to any gene: 10. DNA for the CDR3: TGCAGCGTTACACTAGCGGGAGGCTCGGTCGACGAGCAGTACTTC. This encodes CSVTLAGGSVDEQYF.

This sequence joins TRBV7-8 and TRBJ2-5; 9 bases are a match to TRBD2. From germline, CDR1 is SGHVS and CDR2 FQNEAQ. Trimming removed 1 base from V and 6 bases from J; junction bases left unmatched: 9. The CDR3 loop spans 16 amino acids. CDR3 residues: CASSLEGAGGGKTQYF. CDR3 nucleotide sequence: TGTGCCAGCAGCTTAGAGGGAGCGGGGGGCGGAAAGACCCAGTACTTC.

This chain links TRBV7-9 with TRBJ2-7; 10 nucleotides line up with TRBD1. V shed 0 bases and J 6 bases; nucleotides not matched to a gene: 11. The CDR3 has 17 amino acids. Germline V gives CDR1 SEHNR, CDR2 FQNEAQ (reference sequence). CDR3 loop: CASSLAYSGTGAGEQYF. The CDR3 nucleotides are TGTGCCAGCAGCTTAGCCTATTCCGGGACAGGGGCCGGCGAGCAGTACTTC.

The chain uses TRBV5-1 and TRBJ1-1; D may be TRBD1 (6 bases). The germline V gene has CDR1 SGHRS and CDR2 YFSETQ. V shed 7 bases and J shed 1 base, with 14 bases lying between them. The CDR3 is 14 amino acids. The CDR3 sequence: CASGPGHPNTEAFF. CDR3 nucleotides: TGCGCCAGCGGACCGGGACACCCGAACACTGAAGCTTTCTTT. The full variable domain, with the rest looked up from reference TRBV5-1 and TRBJ1-1, is KAGVTQTPRYLIKTRGQQVTLSCSPISGHRSVSWYQQTPGQGLQFLFEYFSETQRNKGNFPGRFSGRQFSNSRSEMNVSTLELGDSALYLCASGPGHPNTEAFFGQGTRLTVV.

The V and J genes are TRBV9 and TRBJ2-5, with TRBD1 matching 7 bases. Germline V gene sequence: CDR1 SGDLS, CDR2 YYNGEE. This CDR3 contains 15 residues. J gave up 1 base and V 0 bases, and 3 bases lay outside the gene matches. The CDR3 DNA is TGTGCCAGCAGCGTAGCTGGACAGGCCCAAGAGACCCAGTACTTC. Protein product: CASSVAGQAQETQYF.

V is TRBV6-1 and J is TRBJ1-1; no clear D gene. CDR1 MNHNS and CDR2 SASEGT come from the germline V gene. Between the trimmed V and J ends, which lost 0 bases and 10 bases, there was a span of 12 bases. The CDR3 covers 13 residues. The CDR3 DNA sequence: TGTGCCAGCAGTGAAGCGCTTCGAGTATCAGCTTTCTTT. Protein sequence: CASSEALRVSAFF.

This chain links TRBV7-2 with TRBJ2-1; 8 nucleotides line up with TRBD1. The J segment lost 0 bases and the V segment lost 8 bases, leaving 9 bases of the junction unmatched. This CDR3 is built from 16 residues. Germline V gene sequence: CDR1 SGHTA, CDR2 FQGNSA. CDR3 residues: CASHPPGQVSYNEQFF. The CDR3, as DNA: TGTGCCAGCCATCCCCCGGGACAGGTCTCCTACAATGAGCAGTTCTTC.